Reported below is one T cell receptor beta chain. Its cognate antigen is unknown. The data were taken from a study of Ad26.COV2.S vaccination and SARS-CoV-2 variants. About the research overall: Enrolled in COV1001, the donor was in the Ad26.COV2.S trial arm, which received the vaccine. The study gave Ad26.COV2.S intramuscularly, once or twice 56 days apart. General study findings and limits: Vaccinees displayed broader spike-specific TCR repertoires than placebo recipients.

Sample treatment: approximately 18 received Ad26.COV2.S at low or high dose, single or two shots; about 5 received placebo; per-sample allocation not given. The investigators took samples on day 63 after the first vaccine or placebo injection. Whoever gave the sample was an adult aged 18-55 years in Boston. Trimming removed 4 bases from V and 2 bases from J, with 18 bases in between. This CDR3 region has 17 residues. Germline assignment: CDR1 SEHNR and CDR2 FQNEAQ (reference sequence). Only in-frame clones appear in the TCRdb table, and some are missing; sequencing was by immunoSEQ multiplex PCR. The sample yields roughly 380,000 clones, 87% seen once.

The sample in question was peripheral blood, obtained in a trial of Ad26.COV2.S vaccine versus placebo. The receptor's source is a person between 18 and 65 years old who received the Ad26.COV2.S COVID-19 vaccine or a placebo. This chain joins TRBV7-9 and TRBJ1-5; tentatively, D is TRBD1 (6 bases). The CDR3 sequence: CASSYGVGALGNQPQHF. CDR3 DNA: TGTGCCAGCAGCTACGGGGTGGGGGCTCTTGGCAATCAGCCCCAGCATTTT.